The clone carrying this TCR beta chain was recorded only once. Its antigen is as yet unknown. This sample was taken from a study of OX40 agonist ivuxolimab in advanced cancers. Findings and limits, study-wide: Nonresponders, in some cases, also had low normalized T-cell clonal expansion.

The protocol was immunoSEQ multiplex PCR, while the TCRdb copy is restricted to in-frame clones and leaves out a portion. This table holds roughly 56,000 clones, around nine tenths found once. Per germline, CDR1 LNHDA and CDR2 SQIVND (reference sequence). V was cut by 6 bases and J by 6 bases, with 10 bases left in between. CDR3 length equals 12 residues. The chain uses TRBV19 and TRBJ2-3; D ambiguous. This TCR came from an adult with an advanced solid tumor such as melanoma, head and neck, liver or kidney cancer. Here the sequenced sample was CD4+ or CD8+ T cells sorted from blood, taken in a trial of the OX40 agonist ivuxolimab. The CDR3 is CASSPRRDTQYF. Written as DNA, the CDR3 is TGTGCCAGTAGCCCACGCCGGGATACGCAGTATTTT.